This T cell receptor beta chain was obtained from a study of CD8 T cells in Susac syndrome. As for this clonotype: Its antigen is currently unknown.

The CDR3 is 16 residues long. V was clipped by 5 bases and J by 1 base; unmatched bases: 9. Germline V gene data show CDR1 as MNHNY and CDR2 as SVGAGI (reference sequence). From blood CD8+ and CD4+ T cells, TCR beta sequences were generated. RNA, at about 0.5 to 1 ug, was reverse transcribed with random hexamers. By means of immunoSEQ multiplex PCR, TCR beta CDR3 spanning 54 Vbeta and 13 Jbeta underwent amplification. TCRdb recomputed calls from the immunoSEQ multiplex PCR reads with MiXCR, one row per CDR3 protein. The table records about 430,000 distinct CDR3 sequences, more than 80% of them present only once. Broader study findings: A relatively small number of individuals underwent TCR sequencing and HLA analysis.

This clonotype was obtained from a human donor with multiple sclerosis. The sample taken for sequencing was CD8+ T cells from PBMCs. The gene calls are TRBV6-6 and TRBJ2-7; 9 bases align to TRBD2. In DNA form, the CDR3 reads TGTGCCAGCAGTAACCCCGGGACTAGCTTTTCCTACGAGCAGTACTTC. Amino acid sequence: CASSNPGTSFSYEQYF.